Detailed here is one TCR beta chain. Under the authors' procedure: Reference gene primer amplification yielded estimated nucleated cell counts. Repertoires were generated with immunoSEQ multiplex PCR, while TCRdb's copy carries only in-frame clones and drops some. From that table come the V and J calls and clone size; the DNA was used to work out D and trimming. The table shows about 94,000 clones, with roughly 84% occurring only once. The data are from a study of blood T cell repertoires in COVID-19. About the study: There were acute and convalescent COVID-19 samples, and they came from the United States, Italy and Spain. Sources were T cells, B-cell-depleted T cells, or PBMCs; the material itself was cDNA or gDNA.

The CDR3 runs to 14 residues. Germline CDR1 is SQVTM and CDR2 is ANQGSEA. V gave up 6 bases and J gave up 0 bases, with 14 bases separating them. This chain joins TRBV29-1 and TRBJ1-1; D is ambiguous. This clonotype originated in a woman aged 55-70 years in a cohort sampled during active or convalescent COVID-19. Input material: peripheral blood. The CDR3 is CSVRDGGLNTEAFF. DNA for the CDR3: TGCAGCGTCCGGGATGGAGGGCTGAACACTGAAGCTTTCTTT.